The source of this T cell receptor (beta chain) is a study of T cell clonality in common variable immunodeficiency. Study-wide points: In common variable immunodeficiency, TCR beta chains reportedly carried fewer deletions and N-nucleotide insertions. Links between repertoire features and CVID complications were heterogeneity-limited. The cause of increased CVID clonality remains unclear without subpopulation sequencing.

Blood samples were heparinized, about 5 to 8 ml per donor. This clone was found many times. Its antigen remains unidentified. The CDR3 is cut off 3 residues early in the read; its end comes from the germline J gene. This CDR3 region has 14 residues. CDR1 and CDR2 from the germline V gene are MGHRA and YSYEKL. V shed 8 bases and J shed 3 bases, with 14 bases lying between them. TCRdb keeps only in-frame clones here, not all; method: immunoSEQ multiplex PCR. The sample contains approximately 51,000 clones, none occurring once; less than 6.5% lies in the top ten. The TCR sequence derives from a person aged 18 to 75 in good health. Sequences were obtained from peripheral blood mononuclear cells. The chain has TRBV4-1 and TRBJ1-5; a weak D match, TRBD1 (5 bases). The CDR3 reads CASGAGSSNQPQHF. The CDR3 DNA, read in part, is TGCGCCAGCGGGGCCGGCAGTTCCAATCAGCCC.